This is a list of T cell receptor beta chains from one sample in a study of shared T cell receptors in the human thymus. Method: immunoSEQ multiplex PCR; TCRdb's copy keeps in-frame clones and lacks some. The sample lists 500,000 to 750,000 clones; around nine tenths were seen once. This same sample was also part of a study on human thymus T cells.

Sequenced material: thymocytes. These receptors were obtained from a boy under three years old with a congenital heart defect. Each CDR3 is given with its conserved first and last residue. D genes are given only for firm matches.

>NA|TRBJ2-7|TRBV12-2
CASRLEAFLPRRMRPYEQYF
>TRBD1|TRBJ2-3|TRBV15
CATSGRFPGQTQYF
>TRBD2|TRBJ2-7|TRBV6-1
CASSLTSGKGYEQYF
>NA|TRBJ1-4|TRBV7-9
CASSRGIGAGGEEKLFF
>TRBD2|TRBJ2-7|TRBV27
CASGVRLARAYEQYF
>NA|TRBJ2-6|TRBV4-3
CASSQDSPNKHGQSGANVLTF
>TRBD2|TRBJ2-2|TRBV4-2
CASSPGLAGEGTGELFF
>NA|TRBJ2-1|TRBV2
CASSEFEGGGEQFF
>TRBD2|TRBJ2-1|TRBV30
CAWSVHFGRGPYNEQFF
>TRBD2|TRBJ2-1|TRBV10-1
CASSMTSGGVYNEQFF
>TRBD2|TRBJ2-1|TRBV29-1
CSVEWLAGGGVYNEQFF
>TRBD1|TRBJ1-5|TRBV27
CASSSARTPGQGYNQPQHF
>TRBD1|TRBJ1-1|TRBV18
CASSPYGTGLNTEAFF
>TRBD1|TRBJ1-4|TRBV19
CASSIDRGTGSFNEKLFF
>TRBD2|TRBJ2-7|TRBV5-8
CASSGTSGRYEQYF
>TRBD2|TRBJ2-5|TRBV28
CASSSLGGGQETQYF
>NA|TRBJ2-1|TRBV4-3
CASSQARLDSGVNEQFF
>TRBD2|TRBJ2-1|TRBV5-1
CASSLTGTSVYNEQFF
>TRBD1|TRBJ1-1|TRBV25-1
CASGSPGQGAEAFF
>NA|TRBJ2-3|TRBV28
CASSSLSLPGHPLVGGTDTQYF
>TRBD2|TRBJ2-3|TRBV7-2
CASSSQRGGGTDTQYF
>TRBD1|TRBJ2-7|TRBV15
CATSRGDRVPYEQYF
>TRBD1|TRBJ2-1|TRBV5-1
CASSLPWDRNNEQFF
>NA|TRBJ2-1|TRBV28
CASSLQYRDSRLNEQFF
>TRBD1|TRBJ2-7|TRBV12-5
CASGKGYRDRGNYEQYF
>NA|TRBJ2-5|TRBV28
CASRNRVVGETQYF
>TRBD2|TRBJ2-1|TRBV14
CASSQDSADTSTSGASYNEQFF
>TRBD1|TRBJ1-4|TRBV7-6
CASSLSGEQGMFF